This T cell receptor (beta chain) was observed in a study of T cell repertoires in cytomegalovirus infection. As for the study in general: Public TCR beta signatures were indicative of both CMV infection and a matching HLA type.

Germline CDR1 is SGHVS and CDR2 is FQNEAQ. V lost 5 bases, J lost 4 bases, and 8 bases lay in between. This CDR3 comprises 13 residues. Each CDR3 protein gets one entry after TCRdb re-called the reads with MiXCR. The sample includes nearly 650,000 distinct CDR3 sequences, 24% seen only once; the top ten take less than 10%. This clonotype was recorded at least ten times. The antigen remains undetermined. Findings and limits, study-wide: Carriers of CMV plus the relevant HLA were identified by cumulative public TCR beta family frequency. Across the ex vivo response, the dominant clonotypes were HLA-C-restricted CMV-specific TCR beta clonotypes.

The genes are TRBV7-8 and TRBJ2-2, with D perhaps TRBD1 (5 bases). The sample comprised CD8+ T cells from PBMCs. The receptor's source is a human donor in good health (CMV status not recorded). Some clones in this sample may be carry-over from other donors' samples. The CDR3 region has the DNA TGTGCCAGCAGCCCACAGGTCACCGGGGAGCTGTTTTTT. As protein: CASSPQVTGELFF.